The present T cell receptor beta chain was sequenced within a study of cytomegalovirus exposure and HLA in healthy donors. Though nominally healthy at sampling, donors likely had unrecorded immune exposures. It was with 60 Vbeta and 13 Jbeta primers that the PCR ran. The data were produced by immunoSEQ multiplex PCR, yet TCRdb's version contains in-frame clones alone and is incomplete. The sample contains 150,000 to 200,000 clones, approximately 75% of which appear only once. CDR1 is ENHRY, CDR2 SYGVKD, per germline. The ends were cut back, 10 bases at V and 14 bases at J, with 12 bases in the middle. CDR3 size: 10 residues.

Sequencing used PBMCs. The chain joins TRBV10-3 to TRBJ1-6; maybe TRBD1 (5 bases). The clonotype comes from a girl between 10 and 17 years old in good health and CMV-seronegative. CDR3 sequence (DNA): TGTGCCACCGGCAGGGAGGCCCTCCACTTT. The encoded protein is CATGREALHF.